This entry lists 3 T cell receptor beta chains sequenced from one sample in a study of CD8+CD57+ T cells in acquired aplastic anemia. Template material for TCR beta VDJ and CDR3 profiling consisted of genomic DNA. TCRdb re-called the reads with MiXCR, one entry per CDR3 protein. The sample comprises 250,000 to 300,000 distinct CDR3 sequences, 50% to 70% of which are singletons, and roughly 8% rests with the top ten. The specimen sequenced was sorted CD4+, CD8+, or CD8+CD57+ T cells (not recorded which) from PBMCs. The receptors shown here come from a human donor with severe aplastic anemia or a healthy control (not recorded which).

The genes are TRBV29-1 and TRBJ1-4; D gene uncertain. The CDR3 extends over 16 amino acids. Germline CDR1 reads SQVTM; CDR2 reads ANQGSEA. Trimming cost V 5 bases and J 8 bases, with 24 bases left between them. CDR3 loop: CSVNRGFDEQEEKLFF. The CDR3 DNA reads as TGCAGCGTTAACCGTGGTTTCGACGAGCAGGAAGAAAAACTGTTTTTT.

V usage is TRBV5-1 and J usage is TRBJ2-1, with unresolved D. This CDR3 is built from 15 residues. Germline V CDR1 and CDR2: SGHRS, YFSETQ. V lost 0 bases and J lost 7, with 14 bases in between. The CDR3, as DNA: TGCGCCAGCAGCTTGGATTGGCTAGTGGAGAATGAGCAGTTCTTC. Its protein is CASSLDWLVENEQFF.

The chain carries TRBV6-1 and TRBJ2-7; D not certain. V was cut by 1 base and J by 0 bases, with 4 bases left in between. The CDR3 spans 13 residues. In germline, CDR1 is MNHNS, CDR2 SASEGT. In DNA form, the CDR3 reads TGTGCCAGCAGTGAAGACAGCTCCTACGAGCAGTACTTC. Translation: CASSEDSSYEQYF.